Below, 26 T cell receptor beta chains from the same sample are listed, as sequenced in a study of blood T cells in healthy people across ages. PCR was performed a second time for about 6 to 11 cycles using a sample-barcoded 5' primer and a J-beta primer mix. TCRdb reprocessed the 5' RACE reads with MiXCR, giving one entry per CDR3 protein. The data contain approximately 2,000,000 distinct CDR3 sequences, roughly 43% of them seen just once; the ten biggest clones take up 23%. The sequenced sample consisted of blood. Receptor source: a human donor in good health.

In this sample, this clonotype turned up a few times. The chain carries TRBV7-3 and TRBJ1-6; D perhaps matches TRBD1 (5 bases). Per the germline V gene, CDR1 is SGHTA and CDR2 is FQGTGA. The germline V and J ends were trimmed by 0 bases and 8 bases, with 14 bases remaining between them. This CDR3 region has 16 residues. DNA for the CDR3: TGTGCCAGCAGCTTAACGGGACCGACCACTTATTCACCCCTCCACTTT. Its translation is CASSLTGPTTYSPLHF.

The chain links TRBV6-2 or TRBV6-3 to TRBJ1-6; D ambiguous. CDR1 is MNHEY, CDR2 SVGEGT, per germline. The CDR3 is 12 amino acids. Trimming stripped 7 bases from V and 7 bases from J, with 8 bases between. CDR3 in amino acids: CASNHWNSPLHF. The CDR3 DNA reads as TGTGCCAGCAACCACTGGAATTCACCCCTCCACTTT.

CDR3: CASSLGGAFGELFF. As DNA, the CDR3 is TGTGCCAGCAGCTTGGGGGGGGCGTTCGGGGAGCTGTTTTTT. The chain employs TRBV5-5 and TRBJ2-2, with D perhaps given as TRBD1 or TRBD2 (6 bases each). The CDR3 contains 14 residues. V dropped 0 bases and J dropped 7 bases, with 10 bases sitting between them. Germline V gene lookup returns CDR1 SGHKS and CDR2 YYEKEE (reference sequence).

The J gene is TRBJ2-1, the V gene TRBV12-3 or TRBV12-4; no reliable D call. Trimming shortened V by 5 bases and J by 7 bases, and 12 bases separated the two germline ends. The CDR3 totals 13 residues. CDR3 sequence (DNA): TGTGCCAGCAGTCTAGGGCCAAAAAATGAGCAGTTCTTC. This translates into CASSLGPKNEQFF.

The rearrangement uses TRBV20-1 and TRBJ2-3, with 10 bases aligning to TRBD2. The CDR3 consists of 15 residues. From germline, CDR1 is DFQATT and CDR2 SNEGSKA (reference sequence). J was trimmed by 3 bases and V by 7 bases; bases with no gene match: 10. The CDR3 DNA is TGCAGTGGTCAGGTAGCGGGGGGTGGGACAGATACGCAGTATTTT. Translated: CSGQVAGGGTDTQYF.

This clonotype came up a few times. The DNA for the CDR3 is TGTGCCAGCAGTTCCCGGGAGGACAATGAGCAGTTCTTC. This codes for CASSSREDNEQFF. This chain connects TRBV6-2 or TRBV6-3 to TRBJ2-1; 7 bases fit TRBD2. Per germline, CDR1 MNHEY and CDR2 SVGEGT. The CDR3 loop spans 13 amino acids. Trimming cost V 4 bases and J 5 bases; bases outside gene matches: 2.

This clonotype was detected only a few times. V gene TRBV9 combines with J gene TRBJ2-1, with D possibly being TRBD2 (6 bases). Per germline, CDR1 SGDLS and CDR2 YYNGEE. V shed 4 bases and J shed 1 base, with 9 bases lying between them. The CDR3 loop spans 14 amino acids. CDR3 nucleotide sequence: TGTGCCAGCAGCATAGGGACTTCCTACAATGAGCAGTTCTTC. Translating gives CASSIGTSYNEQFF.

A note on this clonotype: Since the CDR3 does not end with the conserved phenylalanine or tryptophan, this likely comes from a read error. The chain uses TRBV7-2 and TRBJ1-4; 9 bases line up with TRBD1. The CDR3 has 17 residues. Germline CDR1 and CDR2: SGHTA and FQGNSA. V trimming: 5 bases; J trimming: 2 bases; junction bases outside the gene matches: 9. CDR3 in amino acids: CASSQGQGSITNEKLFC. CDR3 DNA sequence: TGTGCCAGCAGCCAGGGACAGGGATCTATCACTAATGAAAAACTGTTTTGT.

This clonotype was observed a few times. The chain joins TRBV5-1 to TRBJ2-5; 8 nucleotides align to TRBD1. V trimming: 4 bases; J trimming: 7 bases; junction bases outside the gene matches: 6. The germline V gene encodes CDR1 SGHRS and CDR2 YFSETQ. This CDR3 is built from 13 residues. DNA of the CDR3: TGCGCCAGCAGCCTGGACAGGGAAAGGACCCAGTACTTC. Encoded protein: CASSLDRERTQYF.

Worth noting for this clonotype: This sequence may be a read error, since a much larger clone differs from it by one base. The rearrangement links TRBV20-1 to TRBJ2-7; D is ambiguous. The CDR3 spans 12 residues. From germline, CDR1 is DFQATT and CDR2 SNEGSKA (reference sequence). DNA for the CDR3: TGCAGTGCTAGTCCCGACTCCCACGAGCAGTACTTC. Its protein is CSASPDSHEQYF.

Concerning this clonotype itself: Its ends do not fully match the called genes, so a read error is possible. The chain carries TRBV7-2 and TRBJ1-1; D is uncertain. The CDR3 has 13 amino acids. Looked up from germline, CDR1 is SGHTA and CDR2 is FQGNSA. The CDR3 reads CAGSLIGEGGAFF. The CDR3 DNA sequence: TGTGCCGGCAGCTTAATAGGTGAAGGAGGGGCTTTCTTT.

The rearrangement joins TRBV9 to TRBJ1-1; 10 bases align to TRBD1. Germline trimming cut 2 bases from V and 2 bases from J; bases unmatched to any gene: 6. The CDR3 is 16 residues long. Germline loops: CDR1 SGDLS, CDR2 YYNGEE. CDR3: CASSVRDRGSNTEAFF. CDR3 coding DNA: TGTGCCAGCAGCGTTCGGGACAGGGGTTCCAACACTGAAGCTTTCTTT.

The chain is built from TRBV14 and TRBJ2-1; D is ambiguous. Germline V gene sequence: CDR1 SGHDN, CDR2 FVKESK. This CDR3 contains 13 residues. Trimming took 4 bases from V and 10 from J, leaving 14 bases between them. The CDR3 region is CASSRARYDEQFF. The DNA of the CDR3 is TGTGCCAGCAGCCGAGCTAGGTACGACGAGCAGTTCTTC.

The J gene is TRBJ2-1, the V gene TRBV28; 10 bases line up with TRBD1. J was trimmed by 1 base and V by 5 bases; bases with no gene match: 8. CDR3 length: 17 residues. The germline CDR1 and CDR2 sequences are MDHEN and SYDVKM. CDR3 in DNA: TGTGCCAGCAGTCCGACGGACAGGGGGTCTTCCTACAATGAGCAGTTCTTC. As protein: CASSPTDRGSSYNEQFF.

This clonotype was counted only a few times. The chain recombines TRBV7-9 with TRBJ2-1, with no clear D. Trimming left V 3 bases short and J 10 bases short, with 7 bases between. The CDR3 covers 11 residues. The germline gives CDR1 SEHNR, CDR2 FQNEAQ (reference sequence). CDR3 DNA sequence: TGTGCCAGCAGCTTTCCTTTGGAGCAGTTCTTC. Translation gives CASSFPLEQFF. The entire variable domain, with the rest obtained from reference TRBV7-9 and TRBJ2-1, is as follows: DTGVSQNPRHKITKRGQNVTFRCDPISEHNRLYWYRQTLGQGPEFLTYFQNEAQLEKSRLLSDRFSAERPKGSFSTLEIQRTEQGDSAMYLCASSFPLEQFFGPGTRLTVL.

The chain uses TRBV7-8 and TRBJ2-3; D gene ambiguous. The V gene's germline CDR1 is SGHVS and CDR2 FQNEAQ. The CDR3 contains 15 residues. V gave up 1 base and J gave up 2 bases, with 10 bases separating them. CDR3 amino acids: CASSLVGSYTDTQYF. For the CDR3, the DNA is TGTGCCAGCAGCTTAGTCGGGTCTTACACAGATACGCAGTATTTT.

The chain couples TRBV13 to TRBJ2-3; no definite D call. CDR1 and CDR2 from the germline V gene are PRHDT and FYEKMQ (reference sequence). V shed 3 bases and J shed 3 bases, with 16 bases lying between them. The CDR3 sequence is 16 residues long. The CDR3 DNA sequence: TGTGCCAGCAGCTTGGCAGGCACGGACGTGACAGATACGCAGTATTTT. Translating it yields CASSLAGTDVTDTQYF.

The chain employs TRBV7-3 and TRBJ2-5, with D possibly being TRBD1 (6 bases). This CDR3 has 12 amino acids. V lost 8 bases, J lost 4 bases, and 11 bases lay in between. Germline values: CDR1 SGHTA, CDR2 FQGTGA. CDR3 in DNA: TGTGCCAGCGGAACAGGGTCAGAGACCCAGTACTTC. This gives the protein CASGTGSETQYF.

The V and J genes are TRBV20-1 and TRBJ2-5, with 8 positions matching TRBD1. The DNA end favors TRBJ2-7, so the J call may be wrong. The CDR3 consists of 15 residues. Germline CDR1 is DFQATT and CDR2 is SNEGSKA (reference sequence). In DNA, the CDR3 is TGCAGTGCTAGCGCTCCGGGACAGGAGAGCTACGAGCAGTACTTC. As protein: CSASAPGQESYEQYF.

This chain links TRBV6-5 with TRBJ1-1; D gene ambiguous. The CDR3 runs to 14 residues. V was trimmed by 7 bases and J by 4 bases, leaving 16 bases between them. CDR1 is MNHEY, CDR2 SVGAGI, per germline. CDR3 DNA sequence: TGTGCCAGCAAGGAGGCAGCCCTGAGCACTGAAGCTTTCTTT. This translates into CASKEAALSTEAFF.

The chain joins TRBV5-1 to TRBJ1-4, with D uncertain. V lost 1 base and J 5 bases, leaving 9 bases between the germline ends. CDR3 length equals 14 residues. The germline CDR1 and CDR2 sequences are SGHRS and YFSETQ. For the CDR3, the DNA is TGCGCCAGCAGCTTGCTGGGTAGGAATGAAAAACTGTTTTTT. It specifies CASSLLGRNEKLFF.

The rearrangement joins TRBV7-2 to TRBJ2-7; 7 bases agree with TRBD1. V lost 6 bases and J lost 0; bases outside the gene matches: 5. Germline-derived CDR1 and CDR2 are SGHTA and FQGNSA. The CDR3 has 14 amino acids. DNA for the CDR3: TGTGCCAGCAGACAGGGGTTGTTCTCCTACGAGCAGTACTTC. Its translation: CASRQGLFSYEQYF.

The chain carries TRBV10-3 and TRBJ1-1, with D perhaps TRBD1 (6 bases). The CDR3 covers 14 residues. Trimming left V 11 bases short and J 0 bases short, with 16 bases between. The germline gives CDR1 ENHRY, CDR2 SYGVKD. The DNA of the CDR3 is TGTGCCTCAAAGGGGGGCAGATTGAACACTGAAGCTTTCTTT. Encoded protein: CASKGGRLNTEAFF.

The chain combines TRBV27 with TRBJ2-5; 9 bases align to TRBD1. V shed 4 bases and J 11 bases; nucleotides not matched to a gene: 11. Germline CDR1 is MNHEY and CDR2 is SMNVEV (reference sequence). CDR3 length: 14 amino acids. CDR3 residues: CASSSGQGMGEQYF. For the CDR3, the DNA is TGTGCCAGCAGTTCGGGACAGGGAATGGGGGAGCAGTACTTC.

J is TRBJ2-3 and V is TRBV20-1; no clear D. There are 13 residues in the CDR3. Germline V lookup: CDR1 DFQATT, CDR2 SNEGSKA (reference sequence). The germline V and J ends were trimmed by 5 bases and 4 bases, with 13 bases remaining between them. The CDR3 protein is CSAPTWESDTQYF. DNA of the CDR3: TGCAGTGCTCCAACGTGGGAATCAGATACGCAGTATTTT.

The V gene is TRBV18, the J gene TRBJ2-7, with 10 bases fitting TRBD1. Trimming removed 3 bases from V and 5 bases from J; junction bases left unmatched: 13. Germline CDR1 and CDR2: KGHSH and LQKENI. There are 17 residues in the CDR3. For the CDR3, the DNA is TGTGCCAGCTCACCTGTGAGCTCCGGGACAGGGGCCAACGAGCAGTACTTC. Translated, it gives CASSPVSSGTGANEQYF.